This TCR beta chain was found in a study of cytomegalovirus exposure and HLA in healthy donors. Whole-study results and caveats: Earlier results showed most TCR beta V segments being productive about 90% or about 30% of the time.

This PCR relied on a set of 60 Vbeta primers and 13 Jbeta primers. Original data processing: Unique TCR beta chains numbered about 72 million in a later analysis, with roughly 11 million shared. TCRdb's table, derived via immunoSEQ multiplex PCR, lists solely in-frame clones and lacks some. The DNA was the basis for D and trimming; V, J and clone size are from that table. The sample has under 150,000 clones, nearly 80% seen once; the top ten hold 1.1%. The CDR3 is 13 amino acids. V lost 8 bases, J lost 3 bases, and 11 bases lay in between. CDR1 is MNHEY, CDR2 SVGAGI, per germline. This clone was seen a handful of times. Its antigen remains unknown.

The J gene is TRBJ1-3, the V gene TRBV6-5, with D unresolved. The specimen sequenced was PBMCs. The TCR was taken from a male donor in good health and CMV-seronegative. CDR3 region: CASRGGVGNTIYF. The CDR3 region has the DNA TGTGCCAGCCGAGGCGGGGTTGGAAACACCATATATTTT.